This TCR beta chain was profiled in a study of identical twins. Study-wide results and limits: Insertions were reduced in abundant cord blood beta clonotypes but not in memory repertoires. In monozygotic twins, models underestimated the sharing of out-of-frame TCR alpha. Within twin pairs, the out-of-frame alpha sequences they shared showed excess low generation probability.

The germline V gene has CDR1 SGHDT and CDR2 YYEEEE. V was pared by 1 base and J by 1 base, with 9 bases between. The CDR3 covers 15 residues. This clonotype came up many times. Its specificity is not known. MiXCR was run by TCRdb on the 5' RACE reads, yielding one entry per CDR3 protein. The repertoire consists of some 240,000 distinct CDR3 sequences, with about 8% occurring once and the leading ten covering 3%. These data were likewise used in another study, on yellow fever vaccine responses in identical twins.

Input material: CD8+ T cells sorted from blood. This chain connects TRBV5-6 to TRBJ1-5, with TRBD1 as a possible D gene (5 bases). The TCR was taken from a woman younger than 30 in good health. For the CDR3, the DNA is TGTGCCAGCAGCTTGCGAGGGGCGAGCAATCAGCCCCAGCATTTT. Protein product: CASSLRGASNQPQHF.